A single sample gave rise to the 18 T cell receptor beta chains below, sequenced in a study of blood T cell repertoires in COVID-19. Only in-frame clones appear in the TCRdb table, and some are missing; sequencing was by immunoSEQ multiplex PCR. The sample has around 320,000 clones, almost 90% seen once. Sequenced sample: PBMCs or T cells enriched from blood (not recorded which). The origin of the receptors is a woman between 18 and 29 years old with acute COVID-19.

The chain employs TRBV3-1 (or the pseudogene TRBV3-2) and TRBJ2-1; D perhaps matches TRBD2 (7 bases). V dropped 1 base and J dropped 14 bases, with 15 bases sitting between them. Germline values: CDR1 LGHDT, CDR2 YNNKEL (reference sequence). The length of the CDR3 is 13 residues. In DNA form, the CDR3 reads TGTGCCAGCAGCCAAGGCTGGACTAGACAGGAGTTCTTC. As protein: CASSQGWTRQEFF.

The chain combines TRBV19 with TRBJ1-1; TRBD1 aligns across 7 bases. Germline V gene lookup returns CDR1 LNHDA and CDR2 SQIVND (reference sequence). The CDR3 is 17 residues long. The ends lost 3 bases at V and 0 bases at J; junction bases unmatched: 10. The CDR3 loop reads CASSMIAEGAMNTEAFF. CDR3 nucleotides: TGTGCCAGTAGTATGATTGCGGAGGGGGCGATGAACACTGAAGCTTTCTTT.

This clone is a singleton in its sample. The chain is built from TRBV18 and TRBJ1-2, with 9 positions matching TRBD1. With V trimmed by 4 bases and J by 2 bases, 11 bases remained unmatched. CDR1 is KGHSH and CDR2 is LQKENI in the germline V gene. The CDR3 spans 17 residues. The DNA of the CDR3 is TGTGCCAGCTCACTACCTAAGGGACAGGGCCCAAACTATGGCTACACCTTC. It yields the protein CASSLPKGQGPNYGYTF.

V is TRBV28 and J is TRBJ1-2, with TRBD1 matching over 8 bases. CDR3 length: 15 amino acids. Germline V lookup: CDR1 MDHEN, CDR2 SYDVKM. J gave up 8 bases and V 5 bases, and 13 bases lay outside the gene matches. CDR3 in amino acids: CASSSPPGQAFGYTF. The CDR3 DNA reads TGTGCCAGCAGTAGCCCTCCGGGACAGGCTTTCGGCTACACCTTC.

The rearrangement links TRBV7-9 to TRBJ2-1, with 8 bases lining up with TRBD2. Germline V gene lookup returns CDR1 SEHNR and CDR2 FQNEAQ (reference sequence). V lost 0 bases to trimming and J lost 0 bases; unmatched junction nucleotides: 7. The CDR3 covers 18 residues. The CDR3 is CASSLASGSPSSYNEQFF. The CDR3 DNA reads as TGTGCCAGCAGCTTAGCCAGCGGGAGCCCTAGCTCCTACAATGAGCAGTTCTTC.

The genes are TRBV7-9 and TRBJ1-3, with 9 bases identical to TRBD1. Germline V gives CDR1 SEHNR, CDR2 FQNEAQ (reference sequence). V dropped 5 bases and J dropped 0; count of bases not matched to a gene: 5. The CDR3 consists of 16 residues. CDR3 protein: CASSGGDRASGNTIYF. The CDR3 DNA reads TGTGCCAGCAGCGGAGGGGACAGGGCCTCTGGAAACACCATATATTTT.

CDR3 sequence reads: CASSWASGTEAFF. CDR3 in DNA: TGTGCCAGCAGTTGGGCTTCGGGGACTGAAGCTTTCTTT. This chain joins TRBV6-5 and TRBJ1-1; D is unclear. The CDR3 extends over 13 amino acids. V lost 4 bases and J lost 5, with 11 bases in between. Looked up from germline, CDR1 is MNHEY and CDR2 is SVGAGI.

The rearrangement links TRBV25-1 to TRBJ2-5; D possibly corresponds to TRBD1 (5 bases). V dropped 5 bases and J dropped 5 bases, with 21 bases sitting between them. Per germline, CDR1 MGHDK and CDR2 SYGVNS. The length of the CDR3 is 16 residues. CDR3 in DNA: TGTGCCAGCAGTCAGGGCTCCCGTGGCGCAGGGGAGACCCAGTACTTC. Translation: CASSQGSRGAGETQYF.

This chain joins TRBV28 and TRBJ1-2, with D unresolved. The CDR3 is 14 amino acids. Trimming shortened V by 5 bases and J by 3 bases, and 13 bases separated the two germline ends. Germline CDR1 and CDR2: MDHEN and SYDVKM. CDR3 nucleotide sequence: TGTGCCAGCAGTAGCGAGGCAGACTACTATGGCTACACCTTC. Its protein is CASSSEADYYGYTF.

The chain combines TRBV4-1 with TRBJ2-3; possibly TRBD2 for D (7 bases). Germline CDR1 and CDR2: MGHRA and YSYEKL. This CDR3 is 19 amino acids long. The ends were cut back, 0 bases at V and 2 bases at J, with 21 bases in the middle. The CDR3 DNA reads TGCGCCAGCAGCCAAGATAAGGGCGGAGGGGGAGGGCCCACAGATACGCAGTATTTT. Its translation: CASSQDKGGGGGPTDTQYF.

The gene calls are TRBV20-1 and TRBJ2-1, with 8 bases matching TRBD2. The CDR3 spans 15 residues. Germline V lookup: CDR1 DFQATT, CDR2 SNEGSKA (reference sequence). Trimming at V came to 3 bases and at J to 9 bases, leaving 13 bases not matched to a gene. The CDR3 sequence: CSASPGTSRASEQFF. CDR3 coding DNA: TGCAGTGCTAGTCCCGGGACTAGTAGGGCATCTGAGCAGTTCTTC.

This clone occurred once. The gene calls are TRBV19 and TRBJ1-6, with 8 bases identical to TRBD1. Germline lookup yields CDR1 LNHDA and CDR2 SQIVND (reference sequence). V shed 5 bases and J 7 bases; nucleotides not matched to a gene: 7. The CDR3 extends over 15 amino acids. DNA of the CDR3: TGTGCCAGTAGTCCAGGACAGGGAGGGAATTCACCCCTCCACTTT. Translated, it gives CASSPGQGGNSPLHF.

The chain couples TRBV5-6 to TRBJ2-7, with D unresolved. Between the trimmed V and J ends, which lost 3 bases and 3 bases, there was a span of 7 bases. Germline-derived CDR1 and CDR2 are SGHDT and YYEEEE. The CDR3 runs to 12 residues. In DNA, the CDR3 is TGTGCCAGCAGCTCGCAGGTCTACGAGCAGTACTTC. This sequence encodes CASSSQVYEQYF.

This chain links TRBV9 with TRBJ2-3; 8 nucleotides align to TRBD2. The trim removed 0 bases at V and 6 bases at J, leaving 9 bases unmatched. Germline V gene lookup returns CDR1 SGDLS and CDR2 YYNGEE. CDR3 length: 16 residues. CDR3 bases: TGTGCCAGCAGCGTAGTTAGCAGCGGGAGTGCGGATACGCAGTATTTT. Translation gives CASSVVSSGSADTQYF.

Here the CDR3 reads CASSLSWGESEKLFF. CDR3 nucleotides: TGTGCCAGCAGTTTATCTTGGGGAGAGAGTGAAAAACTGTTTTTT. The chain recombines TRBV27 with TRBJ1-4; D is ambiguous. The CDR3 extends over 15 amino acids. Trimming left V 0 bases short and J 7 bases short, with 12 bases between. Per the germline V gene, CDR1 is MNHEY and CDR2 is SMNVEV (reference sequence). Full variable domain (remainder filled in from reference TRBV27 and TRBJ1-4): EAQVTQNPRYLITVTGKKLTVTCSQNMNHEYMSWYRQDPGLGLRQIYYSMNVEVTDKGDVPEGYKVSRKEKRNFPLILESPSPNQTSLYFCASSLSWGESEKLFFGSGTQLSVL.

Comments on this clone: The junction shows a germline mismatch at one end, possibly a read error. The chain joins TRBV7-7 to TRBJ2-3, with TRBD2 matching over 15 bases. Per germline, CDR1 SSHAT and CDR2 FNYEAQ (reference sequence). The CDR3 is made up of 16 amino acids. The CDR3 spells CASSSGLAGGTDTQYF. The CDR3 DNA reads TGTGCTAGCAGCTCGGGACTAGCGGGAGGAACAGATACGCAGTATTTT.

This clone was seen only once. CDR3 sequence: CASSKQGRSNQPQHF. The CDR3 DNA is TGCGCCAGCAGTAAACAGGGTAGGAGCAATCAGCCCCAGCATTTT. The chain carries TRBV5-1 and TRBJ1-5; possible D gene TRBD1, 6 bases. The CDR3 runs 15 residues. The germline V and J ends were trimmed by 5 bases and 1 base, with 13 bases remaining between them. The V gene's germline CDR1 is SGHRS and CDR2 YFSETQ.

The CDR3 protein is CASSLGGAPQEKLFF. Written as DNA, the CDR3 is TGTGCCAGCAGCTTGGGGGGGGCCCCGCAGGAAAAACTGTTTTTT. The chain recombines TRBV7-8 with TRBJ1-4; tentatively, D is TRBD1 (6 bases). This CDR3 has 15 residues. Germline V lookup: CDR1 SGHVS, CDR2 FQNEAQ. Trimming cost V 3 bases and J 8 bases, with 16 bases left between them.